This TCR beta chain originates from a study of T cell responses to AZD1222 COVID-19 vaccine. Study results and caveats: Increased Spike-specific TCR breadth and depth were observed after two AZD1222 doses. Spike-wide coverage was observed for vaccine-associated CD4 TCRs, with dominant responses at 160-218 and 743-854.

A few counts support this clone. Its antigen is currently unknown. The repertoire was sequenced with immunoSEQ multiplex PCR; TCRdb's copy has only in-frame clones and lacks some. The top ten hold around 7.9% of the sample, which has about 180,000 clones, just over 85% seen once. V was trimmed by 2 bases and J by 9 bases, leaving 14 bases between them. The CDR3 spans 13 residues. The germline gives CDR1 GTSNPN, CDR2 SVGIG (reference sequence). This sample comprised peripheral blood, obtained on day 0 of AZD1222 vaccination. The TCR comes from an adult in good health. The chain employs TRBV30 and TRBJ1-5; no definite D call. The CDR3 DNA is TGTGCCTGGAGTCGCGCTCGGGGTGGGCCCCAGCATTTT. Translating gives CAWSRARGGPQHF. The entire variable domain, with the rest obtained from reference TRBV30 and TRBJ1-5, is as follows: SQTIHQWPATLVQPVGSPLSLECTVEGTSNPNLYWYRQAAGRGLQLLFYSVGIGQISSEVPQNLSASRPQDRQFILSSKKLLLSDSGFYLCAWSRARGGPQHFGDGTRLSIL.